This T cell receptor beta chain was captured in a study of blood T cell repertoires in COVID-19 (TCRdb year 2020). About the investigation overall: Samples covering the acute and convalescent phases of COVID-19 were provided by collaborators in the United States, Italy and Spain. The prospective study material was composed of cDNA or gDNA derived from T cells, B-cell-depleted T cells, or PBMCs. Deeply sampled blood TCRbeta repertoires from subjects exposed to, actively infected with, or recovered from COVID-19 were included in the dataset. A freely available public database, intended as a resource for researchers studying the immune response to SARS-CoV-2, is where the repertoires were released. Samples came from the ongoing ImmuneRACE study (first 160 participants) plus 1,254 subjects from 6 global collaborators. Nearly every sample came with metadata listing a de-identified subject ID, COVID-19 status, age in years and sex. Where available, HLA class I and class II types were obtained from metadata supplied by the sample provider rather than from assay-based typing.

TCRbeta CDR3 regions were amplified from genomic DNA by means of the immunoSEQ Assay, a bias-controlled multiplex PCR. Per the source publication's procedure: Nucleated cell counts per sample were estimated from amplification of reference gene primers within the assay. To quantify the absolute abundance of each unique TCRbeta CDR3 rearrangement, sequence reads were collapsed and filtered. For each sample, productive Simpson clonality was calculated by taking the square root of Simpson's diversity index across productive rearrangements. This immuneACCESS table, as held by TCRdb, lists in-frame sequences with V and J called but not all clones. Of the missing ones, under half trace to an unresolved V gene in checked studies; the others have no known cause. V and J calls plus clone size are reproduced from that table; the DNA served to infer D and trimming. This sample gives about 420,000 clones in total; roughly 89% of them show up just once. The top ten clones comprise less than 0.95% of the sample.

Summary of the overall study and its limitations: How much clinical and demographic metadata was included differed by source and by participant, and the metadata was provided uncurated.

One collaborating source in Seattle enrolled patients during active infection and followed them longitudinally through the course of disease. Collaborating institutions collected whole blood in K2EDTA tubes following their own protocols. For TCRbeta analysis, collaborator samples were shipped as frozen whole blood, as isolated PBMCs, or as DNA extracted from either sample type. On this clone itself: It lacks a known antigen. The sample holds no much larger clone one base away, and base qualities are not on file.

Taken from the germline V gene (reference sequence), the CDR1 and CDR2 loops are LNHDA and SQIVND. CDR3 length: 18 amino acids, cysteine to phenylalanine. Left in the record is the CDR3 DNA by itself, 54 bases read in frame from the first base. Trimming at the junction amounts to 3 bases on V and 0 bases on J, and the germline ends lie 15 bases apart. The material sequenced was peripheral blood. The origin of this receptor is a man younger than 35 with COVID-19, enrolled during active disease. The chain couples TRBV19 to TRBJ1-6, with a tentative D gene TRBD1 over 6 matching bases. For the CDR3, the sequence is CASSINYQGSSYNSPLHF. The nucleotide sequence is given as TGTGCCAGTAGTATCAATTACCAGGGGAGCTCCTATAATTCACCCCTCCACTTT.